Listed below are T cell receptor beta chains from one sample, sequenced in a study of T cell responses to AZD1222 COVID-19 vaccine. Only in-frame clones appear in the TCRdb table, and some are missing; sequencing was by immunoSEQ multiplex PCR. The sample consists of about 97,000 clones, 70% to 90% of them appearing once. The sequencing used peripheral blood, collected 28 days after the second AZD1222 dose. All receptors derive from an adult who received the AZD1222 COVID-19 vaccine. The CDR3 runs from the conserved cysteine through the conserved F or W. D genes are given only for firm matches. Where a row states a size, it is once, few, many or the class of an expanded clone; other rows omit it.

clone_size,d_call,j_call,v_call,cdr3_nt,cdr3_aa
few,NA,TRBJ2-7,TRBV11-1,TGTGCCAGCAGTTATACAGGGAGCTCCTACGAGCAGTACTTC,CASSYTGSSYEQYF
NA,TRBD1,TRBJ1-2,TRBV7-9,TGTGCCAGCAGATCTCCGGGACAGAACTATGGCTACACCTTC,CASRSPGQNYGYTF
NA,NA,TRBJ2-7,TRBV19,TGTGCCAGTAGTATAGATAAGTTCAACTACGAGCAGTACTTC,CASSIDKFNYEQYF
NA,NA,TRBJ1-5,TRBV6-1,TGTGCCAGCAGTGAAGACCAGGCTGGCAATCAGCCCCAGCATTTT,CASSEDQAGNQPQHF
NA,NA,TRBJ2-5,TRBV19,TGTGCCAGTAGTATTTTGGCAGGCCAAGAGACCCAGTACTTC,CASSILAGQETQYF
NA,NA,TRBJ1-5,TRBV4-1,TGCGCCAGCAGCCAAGGGCCTTATCAGCCCCAGCATTTT,CASSQGPYQPQHF
NA,NA,TRBJ2-7,TRBV19,TGTGCCAGTAGTCCCCAACGGCGACTGGGGGGCTACGAGCAGTACTTC,CASSPQRRLGGYEQYF
few,NA,TRBJ1-1,TRBV12-5,TGTGCTAGTGGTCGCTACGCGGACACTGAAGCTTTCTTT,CASGRYADTEAFF
NA,NA,TRBJ2-7,TRBV4-2,TGTGCCAGCAGCCAAGATCGAGGGGGAGGGCCCTACGAGCAGTACTTC,CASSQDRGGGPYEQYF
NA,NA,TRBJ2-1,TRBV5-6,TGTGCCAGCAGCTTGCCCTACAATGAGCAGTTCTTC,CASSLPYNEQFF
NA,NA,TRBJ2-7,TRBV27,TGTGCCAGCAACAGGCAGGGTACCTACGAGCAGTACTTC,CASNRQGTYEQYF
NA,NA,TRBJ1-5,TRBV4-2,TGTGCCAGCAGCCAAGATCTGGAACAGCCCCAGCATTTT,CASSQDLEQPQHF
NA,NA,TRBJ2-7,TRBV19,TGTGCCAGTAGGAGGGGCTACGAGCAGTACTTC,CASRRGYEQYF
NA,NA,TRBJ2-3,TRBV3-1/TRBV3-2,TGTGCCAGCAGTCGTTCCGAGGCAGGAGATACGCAGTATTTT,CASSRSEAGDTQYF
NA,TRBD1,TRBJ2-6,TRBV5-1,TGCGCCAGCAGCTTGACAGGGGGCTCTTCTGGGGCCAACGTCCTGACTTTC,CASSLTGGSSGANVLTF
NA,TRBD1,TRBJ2-1,TRBV30,TGTGCCTGGAGTTCGACAGGGGTGTACGTTGAGCAGTTCTTC,CAWSSTGVYVEQFF
NA,TRBD1,TRBJ1-2,TRBV5-1,TGCGCCAGCAGCTTACAGGGGGACACTAACTATGGCTACACCTTC,CASSLQGDTNYGYTF
NA,NA,TRBJ1-2,TRBV5-1,TGCGCCAGCAGCTTCTTCCTAGGGTATGGCTACACCTTC,CASSFFLGYGYTF
NA,NA,TRBJ2-3,TRBV5-1,TGCGCCAGCAGCCCCCAGACAGACACAGATACGCAGTATTTT,CASSPQTDTDTQYF
NA,TRBD2,TRBJ2-7,TRBV9,TGTGCCAGCAGCCCCTCCGGACTAGCGGCTTACGAGCAGTACTTC,CASSPSGLAAYEQYF
NA,TRBD2,TRBJ2-1,TRBV4-1,TGCGCCAGCAGCCTCAGAGGCTCCCCTAGCGGTTACAATGAGCAGTTCTTC,CASSLRGSPSGYNEQFF
NA,TRBD1,TRBJ1-1,TRBV19,TGTGCCAGTAGCCTGGGACAGGGGCGGGTGGTTACTGAAGCTTTCTTT,CASSLGQGRVVTEAFF
NA,NA,TRBJ1-5,TRBV5-1,TGCGCCAGCAGCTCCGCCGGCAATCAGCCCCAGCATTTT,CASSSAGNQPQHF
NA,NA,TRBJ2-4,TRBV5-4,TGTGCCAGCAGCCGTGCTCCAACAGGGCAGGAAAACATTCAGTACTTC,CASSRAPTGQENIQYF
once,NA,TRBJ2-1,TRBV28,TGTGCCAGCAGCCCTCCCGGGGATGAGCAGTTCTTC,CASSPPGDEQFF
NA,NA,TRBJ2-7,TRBV5-5,TGTGCCAGCAGAGCTGGTGGTCCGGGGGAGCAGTACTTC,CASRAGGPGEQYF
few,NA,TRBJ2-3,TRBV6-2/TRBV6-3,TGTGCCAGCAGTTACTTTCCTTTCGGACAGCCATCTTCCCCTGGCACAGATACGCAGTATTTT,CASSYFPFGQPSSPGTDTQYF
NA,TRBD1,TRBJ1-1,TRBV18,TGTGCCAGCTCACCACCGACAGGGGGATACACTGAAGCTTTCTTT,CASSPPTGGYTEAFF
NA,NA,TRBJ1-6,TRBV5-1,TGCGCCAGCAGCTTGCCCTCGGATAATTCACCCCTCCACTTT,CASSLPSDNSPLHF
NA,TRBD1,TRBJ2-1,TRBV28,TGTGCCAGCAGTTTCCGGACAGGGCTATACAATGAGCAGTTCTTC,CASSFRTGLYNEQFF
NA,TRBD1,TRBJ2-5,TRBV7-9,TGTGCCAGCAGCGTAGGACAGGGGGGGATGAAGACCCAGTACTTC,CASSVGQGGMKTQYF
NA,NA,TRBJ1-5,TRBV27,TGTGCCAGCAGTCCTCGACAGGGCAATCAGCCCCAGCATTTT,CASSPRQGNQPQHF
NA,TRBD1,TRBJ2-7,TRBV7-3,TGTGCCAGCAGCTTAACGGGGACAGGGGGCTACGAGCAGTACTTC,CASSLTGTGGYEQYF
once,TRBD1,TRBJ2-7,TRBV7-2,TGTGCCAGCAAACAGGGGAGCTCCTACGAGCAGTACTTC,CASKQGSSYEQYF
few,NA,TRBJ1-1,TRBV24-1,TGTGCCACCAGTGGAATCACAGCTGAAGCTTTCTTT,CATSGITAEAFF
NA,NA,TRBJ2-1,TRBV27,TGTGCCAGCAGGTACGGCCCTTACAATGAGCAGTTCTTC,CASRYGPYNEQFF
NA,TRBD1,TRBJ1-1,TRBV3-1/TRBV3-2,TGTGCCAGCAGCCAACCCTGGACAGGGGCAAACACTGAAGCTTTCTTT,CASSQPWTGANTEAFF
NA,NA,TRBJ1-1,TRBV10-3,TGTGCCATCAGCACGGGACGGCAGAACACTGAAGCTTTCTTT,CAISTGRQNTEAFF
NA,NA,TRBJ2-7,TRBV6-1,TGTGCCAGCAGTGAAAACTACGGTCCGACCTACGAGCAGTACTTC,CASSENYGPTYEQYF
NA,TRBD2,TRBJ2-1,TRBV29-1,TGCAGCGTTGGGCTAGCGGTCTACAATGAGCAGTTCTTC,CSVGLAVYNEQFF
NA,TRBD1,TRBJ1-1,TRBV10-3,TGTGCCATCAGTGTCGGGACAGGGAACACTGAAGCTTTCTTT,CAISVGTGNTEAFF
NA,TRBD1,TRBJ1-1,TRBV6-5,TGTGCCAGCAGTCGGCGGACAGGCCGCGCCACTGAAGCTTTCTTT,CASSRRTGRATEAFF
NA,NA,TRBJ1-2,TRBV4-1,TGCGCCAGCAGCCAAGGGAGCAGTACCACGGCTGGCTACACCTTC,CASSQGSSTTAGYTF
NA,TRBD2,TRBJ2-7,TRBV9,TGTGCCAGCAGCGTAGGTGGCGGGGGATCCTACGAGCAGTACTTC,CASSVGGGGSYEQYF
NA,TRBD2,TRBJ2-3,TRBV6-4,TGTGCCAGCAGTGTTCTAGCGGGAGGTTCCCCAGATACGCAGTATTTT,CASSVLAGGSPDTQYF
NA,NA,TRBJ2-6,TRBV7-9,TGTGCCAGCAGCACCCCCGGGAGGGCCAACGTCCTGACTTTC,CASSTPGRANVLTF
NA,TRBD1,TRBJ2-1,TRBV3-1/TRBV3-2,TGTGCCAGCAGCCAAGCTGAAAGGGGGCAGGATGAGCAGTTCTTC,CASSQAERGQDEQFF
NA,NA,TRBJ1-6,TRBV7-2,TGTGCCAGCAGCTTAGAGGGGGGCCTCTCACCCCTCCACTTT,CASSLEGGLSPLHF
NA,NA,TRBJ2-7,TRBV5-4,TGTGCCAGCAGCTCGGGGGGGACAGGCTCCTACGAGCAGTACTTC,CASSSGGTGSYEQYF
once,NA,TRBJ2-1,TRBV30,TGTGCCTGGAGTAGGAGGGGGGGTGTCTCCTACAATGAGCAGTTCTTC,CAWSRRGGVSYNEQFF
NA,TRBD1,TRBJ2-7,TRBV6-5,TGTGCCAGCAGTTCGACCGGGACAGGGGCGAACGAGCAGTACTTC,CASSSTGTGANEQYF
NA,TRBD1,TRBJ2-2,TRBV9,TGTGCCAGCAGCGTCTCGGGACAGGGGAGGCTGTTTTTT,CASSVSGQGRLFF
NA,TRBD1,TRBJ1-6,TRBV7-9,TGTGCCAGCCCACTACCGGGACAGGATAATTCACCCCTCCACTTT,CASPLPGQDNSPLHF
NA,TRBD1,TRBJ2-2,TRBV4-1,TGCGCCAGCAGCGACCGGACAGGGAACACCGGGGAGCTGTTTTTT,CASSDRTGNTGELFF